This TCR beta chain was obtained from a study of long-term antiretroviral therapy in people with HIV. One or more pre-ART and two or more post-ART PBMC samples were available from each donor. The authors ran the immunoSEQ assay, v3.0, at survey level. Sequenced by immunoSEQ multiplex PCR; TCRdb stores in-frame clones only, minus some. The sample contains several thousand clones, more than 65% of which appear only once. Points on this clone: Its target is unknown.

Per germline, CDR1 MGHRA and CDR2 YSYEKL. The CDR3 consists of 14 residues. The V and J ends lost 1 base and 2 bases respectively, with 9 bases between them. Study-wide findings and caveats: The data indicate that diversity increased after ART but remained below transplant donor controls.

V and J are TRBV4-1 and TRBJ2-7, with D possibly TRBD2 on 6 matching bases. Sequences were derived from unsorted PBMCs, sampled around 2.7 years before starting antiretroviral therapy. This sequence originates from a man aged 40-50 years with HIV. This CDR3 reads CASSQGGTTYEQYF. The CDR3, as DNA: TGCGCCAGCAGCCAAGGCGGGACCACCTACGAGCAGTACTTC.